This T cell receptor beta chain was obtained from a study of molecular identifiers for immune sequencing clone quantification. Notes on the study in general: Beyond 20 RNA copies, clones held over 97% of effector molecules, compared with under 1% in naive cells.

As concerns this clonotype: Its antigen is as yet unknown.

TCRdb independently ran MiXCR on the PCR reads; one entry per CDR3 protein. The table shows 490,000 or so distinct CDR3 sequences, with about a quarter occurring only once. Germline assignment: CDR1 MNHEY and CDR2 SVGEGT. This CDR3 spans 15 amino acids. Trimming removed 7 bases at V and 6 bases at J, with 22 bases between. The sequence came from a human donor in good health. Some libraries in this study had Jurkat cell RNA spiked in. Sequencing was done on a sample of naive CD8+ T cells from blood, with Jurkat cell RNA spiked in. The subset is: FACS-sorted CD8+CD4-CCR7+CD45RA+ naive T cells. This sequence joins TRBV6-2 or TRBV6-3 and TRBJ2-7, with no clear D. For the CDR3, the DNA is TGTGCCAGCACCGAACGAACCCGCGAACCCCTCGAGCAGTACTTC. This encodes CASTERTREPLEQYF.